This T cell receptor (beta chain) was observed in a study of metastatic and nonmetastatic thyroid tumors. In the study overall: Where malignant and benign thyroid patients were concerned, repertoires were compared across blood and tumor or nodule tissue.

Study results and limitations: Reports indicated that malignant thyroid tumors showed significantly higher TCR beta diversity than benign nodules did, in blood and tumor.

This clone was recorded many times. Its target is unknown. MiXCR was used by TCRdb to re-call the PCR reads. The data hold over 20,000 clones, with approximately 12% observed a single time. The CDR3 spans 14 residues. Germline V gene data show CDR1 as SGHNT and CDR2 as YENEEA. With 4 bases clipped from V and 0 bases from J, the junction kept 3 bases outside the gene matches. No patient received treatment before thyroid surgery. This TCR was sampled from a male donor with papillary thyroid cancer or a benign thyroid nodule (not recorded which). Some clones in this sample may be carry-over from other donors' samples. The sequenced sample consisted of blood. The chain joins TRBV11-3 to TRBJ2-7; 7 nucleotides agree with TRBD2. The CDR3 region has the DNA TGTGCCAGCAGCTCGGGACTACCCTCCTACGAGCAGTACTTC. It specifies CASSSGLPSYEQYF. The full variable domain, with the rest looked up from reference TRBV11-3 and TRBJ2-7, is EAGVVQSPRYKIIEKKQPVAFWCNPISGHNTLYWYLQNLGQGPELLIRYENEEAVDDSQLPKDRFSAERLKGVDSTLKIQPAELGDSAVYLCASSSGLPSYEQYFGPGTRLTVT.